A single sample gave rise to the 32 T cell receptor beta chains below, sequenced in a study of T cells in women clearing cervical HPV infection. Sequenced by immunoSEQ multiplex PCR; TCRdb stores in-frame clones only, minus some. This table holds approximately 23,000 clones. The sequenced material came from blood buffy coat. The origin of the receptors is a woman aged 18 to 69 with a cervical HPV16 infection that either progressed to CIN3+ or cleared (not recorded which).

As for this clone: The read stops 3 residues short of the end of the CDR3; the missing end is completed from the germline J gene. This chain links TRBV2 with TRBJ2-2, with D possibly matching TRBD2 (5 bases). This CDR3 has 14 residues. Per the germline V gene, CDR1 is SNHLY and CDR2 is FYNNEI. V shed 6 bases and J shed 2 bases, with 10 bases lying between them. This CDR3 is CASRADANTGELFF. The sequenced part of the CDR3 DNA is TGTGCCAGCAGAGCGGACGCAAACACCGGGGAG.

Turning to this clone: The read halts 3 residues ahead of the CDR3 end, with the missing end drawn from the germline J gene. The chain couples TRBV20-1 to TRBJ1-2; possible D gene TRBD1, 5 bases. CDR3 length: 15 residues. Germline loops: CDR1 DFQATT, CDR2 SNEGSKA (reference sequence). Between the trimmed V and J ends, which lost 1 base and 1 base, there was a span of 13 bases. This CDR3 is CSARAPTEINYGYTF. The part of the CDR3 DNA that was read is TGCAGTGCTAGAGCCCCGACAGAGATTAACTATGGC.

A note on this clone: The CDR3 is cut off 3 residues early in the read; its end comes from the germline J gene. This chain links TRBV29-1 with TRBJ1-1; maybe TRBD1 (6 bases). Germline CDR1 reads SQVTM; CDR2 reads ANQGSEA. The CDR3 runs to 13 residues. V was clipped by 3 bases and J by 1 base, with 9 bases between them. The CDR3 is CSVETQGNTEAFF. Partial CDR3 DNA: TGCAGCGTTGAGACACAGGGGAACACTGAA. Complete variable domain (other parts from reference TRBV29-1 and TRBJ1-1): SAVISQKPSRDICQRGTSLTIQCQVDSQVTMMFWYRQQPGQSLTLIATANQGSEATYESGFVIDKFPISRPNLTFSTLTVSNMSPEDSSIYLCSVETQGNTEAFFGQGTRLTVV.

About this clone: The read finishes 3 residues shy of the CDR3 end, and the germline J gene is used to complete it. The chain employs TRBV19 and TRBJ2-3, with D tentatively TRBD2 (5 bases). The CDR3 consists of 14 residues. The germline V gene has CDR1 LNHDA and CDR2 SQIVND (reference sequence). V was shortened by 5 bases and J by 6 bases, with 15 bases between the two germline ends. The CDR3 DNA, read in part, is TGTGCCAGTAGTCCTGGACTCGCCCCGGATACG. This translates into CASSPGLAPDT. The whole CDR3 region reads CASSPGLAPDTQYF.

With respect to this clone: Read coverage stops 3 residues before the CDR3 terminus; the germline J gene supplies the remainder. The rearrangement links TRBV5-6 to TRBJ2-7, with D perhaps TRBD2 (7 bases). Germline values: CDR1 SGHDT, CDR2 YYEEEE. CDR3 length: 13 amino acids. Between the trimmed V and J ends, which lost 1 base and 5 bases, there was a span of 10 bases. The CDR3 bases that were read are TGTGCCAGCAGCTTGTCGGGGGGCGACGAG. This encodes CASSLSGGDE. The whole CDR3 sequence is CASSLSGGDEQYF.

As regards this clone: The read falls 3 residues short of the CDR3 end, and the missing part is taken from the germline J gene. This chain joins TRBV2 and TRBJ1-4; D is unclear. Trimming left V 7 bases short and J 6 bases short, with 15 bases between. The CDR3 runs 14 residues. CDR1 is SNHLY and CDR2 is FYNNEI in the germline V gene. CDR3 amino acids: CASTALAGDEKLFF. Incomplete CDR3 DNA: TGTGCCAGCACCGCCCTGGCCGGGGATGAAAAA. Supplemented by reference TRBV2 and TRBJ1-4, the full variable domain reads EPEVTQTPSHQVTQMGQEVILRCVPISNHLYFYWYRQILGQKVEFLVSFYNNEISEKSEIFDDQFSVERPDGSNFTLKIRSTKLEDSAMYFCASTALAGDEKLFFGSGTQLSVL.

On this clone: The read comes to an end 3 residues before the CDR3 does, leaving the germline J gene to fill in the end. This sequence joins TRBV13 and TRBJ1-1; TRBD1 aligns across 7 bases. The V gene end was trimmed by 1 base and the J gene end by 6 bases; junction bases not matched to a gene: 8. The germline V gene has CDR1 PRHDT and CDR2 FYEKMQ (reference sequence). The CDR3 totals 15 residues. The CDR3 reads CASSLVDRALSEAFF. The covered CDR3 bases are TGTGCCAGCAGCTTAGTAGACAGGGCTTTGTCTGAA.

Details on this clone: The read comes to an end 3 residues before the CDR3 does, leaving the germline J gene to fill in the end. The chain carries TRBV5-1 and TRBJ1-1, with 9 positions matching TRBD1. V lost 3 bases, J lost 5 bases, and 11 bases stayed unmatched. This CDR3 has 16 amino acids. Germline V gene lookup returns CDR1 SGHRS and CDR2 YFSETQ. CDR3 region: CASSSSTGGGLTEAFF. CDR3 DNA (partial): TGCGCCAGCAGCTCATCAACAGGGGGCGGTTTGACTGAA.

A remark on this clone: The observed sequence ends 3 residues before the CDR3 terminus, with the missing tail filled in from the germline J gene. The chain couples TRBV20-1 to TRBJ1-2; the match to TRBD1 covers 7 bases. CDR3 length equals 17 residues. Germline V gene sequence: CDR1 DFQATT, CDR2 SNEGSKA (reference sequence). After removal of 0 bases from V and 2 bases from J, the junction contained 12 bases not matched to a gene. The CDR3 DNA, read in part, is TGCAGTGCTAGAGATCCGGGATTGGGACAGACAAACTATGGC. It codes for CSARDPGLGQTNYG. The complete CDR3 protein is CSARDPGLGQTNYGYTF.

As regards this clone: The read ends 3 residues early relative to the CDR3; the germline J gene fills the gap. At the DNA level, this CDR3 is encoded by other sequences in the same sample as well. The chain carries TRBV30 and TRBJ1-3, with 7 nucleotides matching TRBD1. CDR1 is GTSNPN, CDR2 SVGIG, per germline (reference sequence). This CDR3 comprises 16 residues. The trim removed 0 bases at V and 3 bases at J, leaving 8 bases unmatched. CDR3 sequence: CAWSVRQGLGGNTIYF. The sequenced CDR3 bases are TGTGCCTGGAGTGTAAGACAGGGTTTAGGTGGAAACACC.

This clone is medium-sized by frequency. The part of the CDR3 DNA that was read is TGCAGCGTTACGGGACTAGCGGGAGTTATTCGAGCG. Translation gives CSVTGLAGVIRA. The whole CDR3 protein is CSVTGLAGVIRAQYF. The chain uses TRBV29-1 and TRBJ2-3; the match to TRBD2 covers 14 bases. The CDR3 is cut off 3 residues early in the read; its end comes from the germline J gene. This CDR3 spans 15 amino acids. Germline V gives CDR1 SQVTM, CDR2 ANQGSEA.

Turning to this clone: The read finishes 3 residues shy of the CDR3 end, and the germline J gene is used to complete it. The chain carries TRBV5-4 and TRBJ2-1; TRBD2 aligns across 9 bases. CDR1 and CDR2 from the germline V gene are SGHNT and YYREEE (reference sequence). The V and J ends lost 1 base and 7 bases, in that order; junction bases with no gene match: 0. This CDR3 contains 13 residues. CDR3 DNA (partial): TGTGCCAGCAGCTTGACTAGCGGGAATGAG. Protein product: CASSLTSGNE. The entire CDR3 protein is CASSLTSGNEQFF.

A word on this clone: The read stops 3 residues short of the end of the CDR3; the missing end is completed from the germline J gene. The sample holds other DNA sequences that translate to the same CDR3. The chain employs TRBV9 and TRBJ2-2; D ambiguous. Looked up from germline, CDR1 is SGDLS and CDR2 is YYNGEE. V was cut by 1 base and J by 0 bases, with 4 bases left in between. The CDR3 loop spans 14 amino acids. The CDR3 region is CASSVRSNTGELFF. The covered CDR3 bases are TGTGCCAGCAGCGTACGGTCGAACACCGGGGAG.

CDR3 protein: CAWSVGEPPLFF. The CDR3 DNA, read in part, is TGTGCCTGGAGTGTAGGGGAACCACCA. The V call is TRBV30, the J call TRBJ1-4, with a tentative D call TRBD1 (5 bases). Read data end 3 residues before the CDR3 end; the end is taken from the germline J gene. This CDR3 region has 12 residues. The germline CDR1 and CDR2 sequences are GTSNPN and SVGIG (reference sequence).

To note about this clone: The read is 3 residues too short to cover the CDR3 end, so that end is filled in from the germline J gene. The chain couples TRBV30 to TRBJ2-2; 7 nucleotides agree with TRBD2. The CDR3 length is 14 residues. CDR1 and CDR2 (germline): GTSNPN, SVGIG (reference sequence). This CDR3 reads CAWSVGEGNSPLFF. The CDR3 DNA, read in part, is TGTGCCTGGAGTGTAGGGGAGGGGAATTCACCG.

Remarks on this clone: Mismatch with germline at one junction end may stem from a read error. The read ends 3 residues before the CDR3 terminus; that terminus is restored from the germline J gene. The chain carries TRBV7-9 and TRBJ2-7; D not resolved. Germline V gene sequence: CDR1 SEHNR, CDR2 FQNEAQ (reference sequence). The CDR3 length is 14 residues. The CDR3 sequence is CTSSLSTSSYEQYF. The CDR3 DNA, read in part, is TGTACCAGCAGCTTGAGTACAAGCTCCTACGAG.

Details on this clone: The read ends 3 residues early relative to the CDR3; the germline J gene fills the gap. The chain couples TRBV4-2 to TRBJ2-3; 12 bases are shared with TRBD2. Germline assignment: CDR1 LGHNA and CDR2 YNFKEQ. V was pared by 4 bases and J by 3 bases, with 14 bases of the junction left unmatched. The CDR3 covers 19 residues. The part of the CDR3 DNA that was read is TGTGCCAGCAGCCTAGAAGTCACAGCTAGCGGGAGGGTAACAGATACG. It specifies CASSLEVTASGRVTDT. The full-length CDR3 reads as CASSLEVTASGRVTDTQYF.

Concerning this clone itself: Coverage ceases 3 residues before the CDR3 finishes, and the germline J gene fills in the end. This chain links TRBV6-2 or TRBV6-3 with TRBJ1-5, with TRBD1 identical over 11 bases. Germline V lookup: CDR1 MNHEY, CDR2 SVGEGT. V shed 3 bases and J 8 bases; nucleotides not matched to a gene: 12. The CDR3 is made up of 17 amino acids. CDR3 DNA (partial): TGTGCCAGCAGTTATGTACTAATCCGGGACAGGGGGGAGCCC. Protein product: CASSYVLIRDRGEP. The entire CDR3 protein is CASSYVLIRDRGEPQHF.

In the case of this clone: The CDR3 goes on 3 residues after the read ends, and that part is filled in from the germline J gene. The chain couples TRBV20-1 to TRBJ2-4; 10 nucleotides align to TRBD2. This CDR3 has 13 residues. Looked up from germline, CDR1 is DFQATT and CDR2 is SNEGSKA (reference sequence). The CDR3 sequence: CSAKILAGVAQYF. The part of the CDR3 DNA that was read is TGCAGTGCTAAGATCCTAGCGGGAGTAGCT.

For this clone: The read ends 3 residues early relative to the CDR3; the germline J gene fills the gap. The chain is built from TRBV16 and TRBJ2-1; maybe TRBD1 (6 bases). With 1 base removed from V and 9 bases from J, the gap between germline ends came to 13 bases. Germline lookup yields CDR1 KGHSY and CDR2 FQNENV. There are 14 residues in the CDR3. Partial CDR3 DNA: TGTGCCAGCAGCCAATTTTCAGGGGCGGGTGAG. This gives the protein CASSQFSGAGE. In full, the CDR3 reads CASSQFSGAGEQFF.

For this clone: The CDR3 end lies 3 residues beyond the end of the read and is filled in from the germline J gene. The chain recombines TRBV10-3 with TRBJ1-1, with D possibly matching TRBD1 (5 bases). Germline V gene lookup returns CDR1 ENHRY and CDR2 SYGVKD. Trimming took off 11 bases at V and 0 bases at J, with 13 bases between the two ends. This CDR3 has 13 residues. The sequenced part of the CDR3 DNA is TGTGCCGCCACCGGGGGTATGAACACTGAA. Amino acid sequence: CAATGGMNTE. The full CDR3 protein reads CAATGGMNTEAFF.

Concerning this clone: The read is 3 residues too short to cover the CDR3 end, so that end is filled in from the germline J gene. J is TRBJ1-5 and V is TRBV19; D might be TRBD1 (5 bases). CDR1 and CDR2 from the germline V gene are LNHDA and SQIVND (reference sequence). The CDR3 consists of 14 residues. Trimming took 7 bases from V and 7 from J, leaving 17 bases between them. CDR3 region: CASTAQELWQPQHF. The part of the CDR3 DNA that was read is TGTGCCAGTACCGCACAGGAGTTGTGGCAGCCC. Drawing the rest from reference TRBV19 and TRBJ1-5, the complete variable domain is DGGITQSPKYLFRKEGQNVTLSCEQNLNHDAMYWYRQDPGQGLRLIYYSQIVNDFQKGDIAEGYSVSREKKESFPLTVTSAQKNPTAFYLCASTAQELWQPQHFGDGTRLSIL.

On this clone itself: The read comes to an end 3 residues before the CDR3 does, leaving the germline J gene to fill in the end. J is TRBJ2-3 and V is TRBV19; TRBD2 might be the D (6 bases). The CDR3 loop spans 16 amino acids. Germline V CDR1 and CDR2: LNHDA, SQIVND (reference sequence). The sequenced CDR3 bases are TGTGCCAGTAGTATAGGATTTTTACAGGCGGGGTGGCCG. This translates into CASSIGFLQAGWP. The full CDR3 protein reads CASSIGFLQAGWPQYF.

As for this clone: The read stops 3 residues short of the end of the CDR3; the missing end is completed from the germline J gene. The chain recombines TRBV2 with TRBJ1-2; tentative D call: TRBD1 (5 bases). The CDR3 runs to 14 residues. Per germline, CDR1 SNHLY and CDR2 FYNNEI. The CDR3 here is CASWRGASSYDYTF. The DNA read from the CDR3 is TGTGCCAGCTGGAGGGGCGCCTCCTCCTACGAC.

CDR3 loop: CASSQGFGDTIYF. Partial CDR3 DNA: TGTGCCAGCAGCCAGGGGTTCGGGGACACC. The V call is TRBV6-4, the J call TRBJ1-3; the D gene is possibly TRBD1 (6 bases). The DNA ends 3 residues before the CDR3 does, and the rest of the CDR3 is filled in from the germline J gene. The V and J ends lost 6 bases and 8 bases respectively, with 14 bases between them. This CDR3 region has 13 residues. The germline V gene has CDR1 MRHNA and CDR2 SNTAGT.

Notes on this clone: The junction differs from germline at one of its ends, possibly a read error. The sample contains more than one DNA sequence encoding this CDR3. The sequenced part of the CDR3 DNA is TGCGCCAGCAGCGTGGGACAGGGGGCGGACACT. Amino acid sequence: CASSVGQGADT. The entire CDR3 sequence reads CASSVGQGADTIYF. V is TRBV5-1 and J is TRBJ1-3, with TRBD1 matching 12 bases. Read data end 3 residues before the CDR3 end; the end is taken from the germline J gene. This CDR3 has 14 residues. CDR1 is SGHRS, CDR2 YFSETQ, per germline. The variable domain in full, with the rest retrieved from reference TRBV5-1 and TRBJ1-3, is KAGVTQTPRYLIKTRGQQVTLSCSPISGHRSVSWYQQTPGQGLQFLFEYFSETQRNKGNFPGRFSGRQFSNSRSEMNVSTLELGDSALYLCASSVGQGADTIYFGEGSWLTVV.

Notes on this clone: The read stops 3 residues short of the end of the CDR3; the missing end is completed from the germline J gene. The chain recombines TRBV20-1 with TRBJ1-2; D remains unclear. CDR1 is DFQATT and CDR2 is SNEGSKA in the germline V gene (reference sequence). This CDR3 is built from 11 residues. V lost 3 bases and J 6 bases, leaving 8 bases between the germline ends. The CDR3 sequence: CSASHRNGYTF. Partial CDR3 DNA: TGCAGTGCTAGTCACAGAAATGGC.

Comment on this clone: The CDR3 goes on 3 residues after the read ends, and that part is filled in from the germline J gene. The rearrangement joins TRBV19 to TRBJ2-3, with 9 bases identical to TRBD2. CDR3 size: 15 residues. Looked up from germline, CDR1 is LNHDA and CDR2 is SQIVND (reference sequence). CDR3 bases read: TGTGCCAGTACCTCAGGGGTAGCGGGAGAAGAGACG. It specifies CASTSGVAGEET. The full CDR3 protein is CASTSGVAGEETQYF. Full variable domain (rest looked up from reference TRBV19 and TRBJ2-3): DGGITQSPKYLFRKEGQNVTLSCEQNLNHDAMYWYRQDPGQGLRLIYYSQIVNDFQKGDIAEGYSVSREKKESFPLTVTSAQKNPTAFYLCASTSGVAGEETQYFGPGTRLTVL.

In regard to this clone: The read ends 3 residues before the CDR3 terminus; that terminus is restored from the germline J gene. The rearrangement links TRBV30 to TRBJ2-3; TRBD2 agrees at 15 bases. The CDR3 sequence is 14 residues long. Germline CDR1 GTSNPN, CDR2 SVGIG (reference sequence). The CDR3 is CAWSTGLAGGTQYF. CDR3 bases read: TGTGCCTGGAGTACGGGACTAGCGGGGGGAACG.

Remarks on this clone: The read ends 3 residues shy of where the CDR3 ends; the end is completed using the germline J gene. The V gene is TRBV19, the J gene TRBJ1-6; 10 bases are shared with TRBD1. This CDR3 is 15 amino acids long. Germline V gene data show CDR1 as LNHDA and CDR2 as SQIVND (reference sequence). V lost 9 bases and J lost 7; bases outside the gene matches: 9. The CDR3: CASCGQGDRNSPLHF. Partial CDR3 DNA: TGTGCCAGCTGCGGACAGGGGGATCGGAATTCACCC.

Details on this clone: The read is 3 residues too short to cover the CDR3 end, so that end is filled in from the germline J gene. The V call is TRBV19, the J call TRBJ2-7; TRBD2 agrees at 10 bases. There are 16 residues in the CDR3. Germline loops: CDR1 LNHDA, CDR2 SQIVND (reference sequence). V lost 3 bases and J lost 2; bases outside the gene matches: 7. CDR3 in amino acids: CASSIASGGVTYEQYF. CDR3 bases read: TGTGCCAGTAGTATCGCTAGCGGGGGCGTGACCTACGAG.

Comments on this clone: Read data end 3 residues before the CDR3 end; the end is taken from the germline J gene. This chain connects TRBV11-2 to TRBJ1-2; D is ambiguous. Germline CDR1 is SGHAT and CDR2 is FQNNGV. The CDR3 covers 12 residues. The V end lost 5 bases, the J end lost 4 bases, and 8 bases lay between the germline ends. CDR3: CASSPVGYGYTF. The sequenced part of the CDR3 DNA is TGTGCCAGCAGCCCCGTCGGCTATGGC.